The TCR beta chain described here comes from a study of T cell responses to AZD1222 COVID-19 vaccine (dated by TCRdb to the early 2020s). Regarding the research as a whole: Because spike-specific TCR depth and breadth did not differ between the two schedules, AZD1222 recipients who got a second dose at roughly 4 weeks were pooled with those who got a second dose at roughly 12 weeks. A total of over 230 trial participants underwent TCR sequencing, of whom roughly 210 had received two doses of AZD1222 and about 25 had received two doses of the MenACWY control vaccine. Trial participants were enrolled by age into subgroups of 18-55, 56-69 and 70-plus years, and roughly 150, 30 and 60 TCR-sequenced participants, respectively, were included in these subgroups. General study outcomes and caveats: Reportedly, close to half of the unique spike-specific TCRs recognized epitopes lying outside the regions that are mutated in the B.1.351 and B.1.1.7 variants. Most participants were white British and females outnumbered males, and the authors suggested that clonal diversity may have been underestimated. Only six AZD1222 recipients were SARS-CoV-2 seropositive at baseline, limiting conclusions about previously exposed vaccinees. The whole spike protein was spanned by vaccine-associated CD4 TCRs, and dominant responses were seen in regions 160-218 and 743-854. After two AZD1222 doses, spike-specific TCR breadth and depth were significantly higher than at day 0 and than in MenACWY recipients. In the small 56-69-year group, the increase in depth fell short of significance, most likely because of low power. Because no day 14 peak-response samples were available, the repertoires could be characterized only after the peak T cell response.

The intended sense of this specimen's time point label: baseline before first vaccination. Vaccinee samples came from UK trials COV001 and COV002, including a single-blind randomized controlled phase 2/3 trial of AZD1222 (ChAdOx1 nCoV-19) in healthy adults. For TCRbeta chain sequencing, PBMC samples from trial participants were taken at day 0 and at day 28 after the second dose. Based on its abundance in the sample, this clone is medium-sized (0.01 to 0.1%). The clone's antigen remains unknown. Base qualities were left out, and no much larger clone turns up one base away. A distance of 21 bases separates the germline ends of V and J, which lose 7 bases and 11 bases respectively. CDR1 LNHDA and CDR2 SQIVND were looked up in the germline V gene (reference sequence). From cysteine to phenylalanine, the CDR3 is 14 amino acids long. Only the CDR3 DNA is retained, 42 bases long and in frame from the first base.

The CDR3 regions of human TCRbeta chains were analyzed by immunosequencing. On the authors' methods: Repertoire TCRs were checked for matches against a reference library of SARS-CoV-2-specific TCRs that had been generated using the MIRA antigen-specificity platform. Breadth meant the fraction of unique TCRs that were SARS-CoV-2-associated, whereas depth meant the fraction of total T cells that were SARS-CoV-2-associated. Using the MIRA data, each spike-specific TCR was mapped to the spike region that the TCR reacts to and placed in a CD4 or CD8 class. Log10-transformed breadth and depth values were compared by one-way ANOVA with Sidak's multiple comparisons tests. The immuneACCESS repertoire file appears here via TCRdb, limited to in-frame rearrangements. These files lack a portion of the clones; in checked studies, under half of the deficit traces to unresolved V genes, and the cause of the others is not known. Clonal size and the V and J genes are those of that table, whereas D and trimming came from the DNA. The sample data list roughly 35,000 clones, and 86% of these were observed just once. The ten largest make up 5.5% to 7.5% of the sample.

This sample comprised peripheral blood, obtained on day 0 of AZD1222 vaccination. Recombination joined TRBV19 with TRBJ2-1; TRBD2 is perhaps the D gene, given 5 matching bases. The receptor was isolated from an adult in good health. The CDR3 region reads CASTPPDSTIKQFF. The sequence in DNA is TGTGCCAGTACCCCCCCGGACTCCACCATTAAGCAGTTCTTC.